These T cell receptor beta chains were read from a single sample in a study of T cell responses to AZD1222 COVID-19 vaccine. TCRdb's copy holds only in-frame clones and misses some; the assay was immunoSEQ multiplex PCR. This sample has some 150,000 clones, with just over 85% found just once. This material consisted of peripheral blood, taken 28 days after the second AZD1222 dose. The receptors derive from an adult who received the AZD1222 COVID-19 vaccine. Both conserved end residues are part of each CDR3. D genes are given only for firm matches.

D: .
V: TRBV28
J: TRBJ2-2
CDR3: CASALQAGVRGELFF

D: .
V: TRBV2
J: TRBJ1-3
CDR3: CASSTGPQDTIYF

D: .
V: TRBV27
J: TRBJ1-1
CDR3: CASSPKTAPTEAFF

D: .
V: TRBV18
J: TRBJ1-2
CDR3: CASSLTGQDYGYTF

D: TRBD2
V: TRBV6-5
J: TRBJ2-7
CDR3: CASSPGGSYEQYF

D: .
V: TRBV5-5
J: TRBJ2-5
CDR3: CASSSRVGGQETQYF

D: .
V: TRBV4-1
J: TRBJ1-6
CDR3: CASTLTDASRSPLHF

D: .
V: TRBV3-1/TRBV3-2
J: TRBJ2-7
CDR3: CASSQDTRNYEQYF

D: TRBD1
V: TRBV29-1
J: TRBJ1-2
CDR3: CSVDGTGSINYGYTF

D: .
V: TRBV6-1
J: TRBJ2-1
CDR3: CASSAKGERRYNEQFF

D: TRBD1
V: TRBV2
J: TRBJ1-4
CDR3: CASRTGTNEKLFF

D: .
V: TRBV29-1
J: TRBJ1-1
CDR3: CTTQLGAGEAFF

D: .
V: TRBV3-1/TRBV3-2
J: TRBJ2-5
CDR3: CASSQSRETQYF

D: .
V: TRBV10-3
J: TRBJ1-2
CDR3: CAIQDSFDYGYTF

D: TRBD2
V: TRBV7-8
J: TRBJ2-5
CDR3: CASNPSRLKGGETQYF

D: .
V: TRBV6-4
J: TRBJ1-1
CDR3: CASSALGIGDTEAFF

D: TRBD2
V: TRBV5-1
J: TRBJ2-7
CDR3: CASSPGLAGSGEQYF

D: TRBD2
V: TRBV9
J: TRBJ2-5
CDR3: CASSERGGETQYF

D: TRBD1
V: TRBV6-5
J: TRBJ1-2
CDR3: CASSYSGTAYGYTF

D: .
V: TRBV5-1
J: TRBJ2-2
CDR3: CASSLAQGGGELFF

D: .
V: TRBV5-1
J: TRBJ2-1
CDR3: CASSPMTRNEQFF

D: TRBD2
V: TRBV7-9
J: TRBJ2-3
CDR3: CASSSLRLAGTPNVTDTQYF

D: .
V: TRBV5-1
J: TRBJ2-3
CDR3: CASSLTTDTQYF

D: .
V: TRBV6-5
J: TRBJ1-2
CDR3: CASSQTVLYGYTF